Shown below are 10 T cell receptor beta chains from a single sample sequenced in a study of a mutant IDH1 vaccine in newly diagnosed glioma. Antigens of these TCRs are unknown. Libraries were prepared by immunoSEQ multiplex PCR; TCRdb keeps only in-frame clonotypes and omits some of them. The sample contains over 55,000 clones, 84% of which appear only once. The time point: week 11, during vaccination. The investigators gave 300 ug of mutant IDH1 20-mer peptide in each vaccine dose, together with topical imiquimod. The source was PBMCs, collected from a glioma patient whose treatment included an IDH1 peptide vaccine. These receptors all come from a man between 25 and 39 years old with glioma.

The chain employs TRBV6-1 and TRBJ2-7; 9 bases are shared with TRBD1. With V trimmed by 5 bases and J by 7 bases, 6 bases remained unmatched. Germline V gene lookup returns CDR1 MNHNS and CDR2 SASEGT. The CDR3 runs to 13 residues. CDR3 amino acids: CASSWTGAGEQYF. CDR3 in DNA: TGTGCCAGCAGTTGGACAGGGGCGGGGGAGCAGTACTTC.

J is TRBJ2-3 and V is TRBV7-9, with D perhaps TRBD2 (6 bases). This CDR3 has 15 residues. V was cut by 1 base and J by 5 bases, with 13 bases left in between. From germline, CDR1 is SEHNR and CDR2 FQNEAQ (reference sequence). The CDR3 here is CASSLEPGVVDTQYF. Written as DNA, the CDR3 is TGTGCCAGCAGCTTAGAACCGGGAGTAGTAGATACGCAGTATTTT.

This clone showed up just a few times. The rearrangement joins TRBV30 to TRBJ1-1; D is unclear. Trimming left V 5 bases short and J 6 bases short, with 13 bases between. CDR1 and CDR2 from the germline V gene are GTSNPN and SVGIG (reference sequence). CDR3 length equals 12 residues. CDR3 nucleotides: TGTGCCTGGGCTTACAGAATCTCTGAAGCTTTCTTT. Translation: CAWAYRISEAFF.

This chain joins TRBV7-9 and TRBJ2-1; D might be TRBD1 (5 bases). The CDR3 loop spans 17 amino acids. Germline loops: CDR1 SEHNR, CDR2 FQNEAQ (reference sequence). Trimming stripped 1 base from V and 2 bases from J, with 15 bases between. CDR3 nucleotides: TGTGCCAGCAGCTTAGATACTGGGCTAGGGGCCTACAATGAGCAGTTCTTC. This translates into CASSLDTGLGAYNEQFF.

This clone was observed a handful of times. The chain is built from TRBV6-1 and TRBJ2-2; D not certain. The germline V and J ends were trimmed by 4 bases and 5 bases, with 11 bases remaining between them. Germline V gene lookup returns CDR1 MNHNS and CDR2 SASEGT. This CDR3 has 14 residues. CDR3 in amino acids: CASSVEGSTGELFF. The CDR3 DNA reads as TGTGCCAGCAGTGTAGAAGGGTCGACCGGGGAGCTGTTTTTT.

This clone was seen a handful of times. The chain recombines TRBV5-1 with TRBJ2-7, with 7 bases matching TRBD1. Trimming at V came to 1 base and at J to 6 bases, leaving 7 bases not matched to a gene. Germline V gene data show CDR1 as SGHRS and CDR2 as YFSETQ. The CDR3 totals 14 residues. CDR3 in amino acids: CASSLRDSVGEQYF. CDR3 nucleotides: TGCGCCAGCAGCTTGCGGGACAGTGTGGGCGAGCAGTACTTC. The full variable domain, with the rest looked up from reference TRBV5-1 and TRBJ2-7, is KAGVTQTPRYLIKTRGQQVTLSCSPISGHRSVSWYQQTPGQGLQFLFEYFSETQRNKGNFPGRFSGRQFSNSRSEMNVSTLELGDSALYLCASSLRDSVGEQYFGPGTRLTVT.

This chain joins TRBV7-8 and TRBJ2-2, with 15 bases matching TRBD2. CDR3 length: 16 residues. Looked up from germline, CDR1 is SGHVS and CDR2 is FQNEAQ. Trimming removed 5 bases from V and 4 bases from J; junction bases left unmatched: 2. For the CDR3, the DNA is TGTGCCAGCAGCGGACTAGCGGGGGGGAGCACCGGGGAGCTGTTTTTT. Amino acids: CASSGLAGGSTGELFF.

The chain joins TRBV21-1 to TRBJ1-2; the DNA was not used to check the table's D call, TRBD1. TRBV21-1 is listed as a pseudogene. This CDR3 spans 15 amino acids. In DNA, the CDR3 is TGTGCCAGCAGCACACGGACAGGGGGAAACTATGGCTACACCTTC. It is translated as CASSTRTGGNYGYTF.

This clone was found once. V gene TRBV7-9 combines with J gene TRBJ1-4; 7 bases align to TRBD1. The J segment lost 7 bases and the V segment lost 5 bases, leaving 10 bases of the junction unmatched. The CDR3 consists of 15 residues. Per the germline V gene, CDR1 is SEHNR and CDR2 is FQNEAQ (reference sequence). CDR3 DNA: TGTGCCAGCAGCGCAACAGGGGTGGGGGGTGAAAAACTGTTTTTT. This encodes CASSATGVGGEKLFF.

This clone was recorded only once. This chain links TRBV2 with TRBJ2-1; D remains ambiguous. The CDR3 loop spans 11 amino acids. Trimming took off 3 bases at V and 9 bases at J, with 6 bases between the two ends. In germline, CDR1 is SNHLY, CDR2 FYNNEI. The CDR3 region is CASSDGFEQFF. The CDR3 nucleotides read TGTGCCAGCAGTGATGGGTTTGAGCAGTTCTTC.